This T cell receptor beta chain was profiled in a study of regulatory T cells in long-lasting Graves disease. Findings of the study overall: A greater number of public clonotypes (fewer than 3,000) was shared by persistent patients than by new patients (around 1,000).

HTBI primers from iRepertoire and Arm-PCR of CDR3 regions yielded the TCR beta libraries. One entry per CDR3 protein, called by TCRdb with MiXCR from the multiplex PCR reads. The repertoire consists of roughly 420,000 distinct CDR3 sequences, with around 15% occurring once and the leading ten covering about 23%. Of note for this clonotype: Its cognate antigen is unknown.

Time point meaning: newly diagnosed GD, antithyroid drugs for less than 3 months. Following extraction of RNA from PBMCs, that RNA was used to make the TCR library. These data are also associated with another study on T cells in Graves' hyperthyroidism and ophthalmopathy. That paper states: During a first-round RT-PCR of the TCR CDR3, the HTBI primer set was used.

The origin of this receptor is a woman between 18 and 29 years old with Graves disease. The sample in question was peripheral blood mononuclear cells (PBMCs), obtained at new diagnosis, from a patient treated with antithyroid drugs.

CDR3 sequence: CASSQDSTGAHSYEQYF. The CDR3 DNA is TGCGCCAGCAGCCAAGATTCCACAGGGGCCCACTCCTACGAGCAGTACTTC. This sequence joins TRBV4-1 and TRBJ2-7, with 7 bases lining up with TRBD1. Looked up from germline, CDR1 is MGHRA and CDR2 is YSYEKL. The CDR3 consists of 17 residues. The ends lost 0 bases at V and 0 bases at J; junction bases unmatched: 8.